This TCR beta chain originates from a study of control samples from healthy donors and cancer patients. The method was immunoSEQ multiplex PCR; TCRdb's version includes in-frame clones alone and lacks a portion of them. The sample carries approximately 180,000 clones, around 94% recorded once. Germline V lookup: CDR1 SGHVS, CDR2 FQNEAQ. V lost 2 bases, J lost 8 bases, and 17 bases stayed unmatched. The length of the CDR3 is 18 residues. This rearrangement joins TRBV7-8 to TRBJ1-4; 7 bases are a match to TRBD1. The sequence was collected from a woman between 18 and 29 years old in good health. The sequenced sample consisted of blood. Here the CDR3 DNA reads TGTGCCAGCAGCTTACGTTCTTACCAGGACAGGCCCCTAGAAAAACTGTTTTTT. Encoded protein: CASSLRSYQDRPLEKLFF. Drawing the rest from reference TRBV7-8 and TRBJ1-4, the complete variable domain is GAGVSQSPRYKVAKRGQDVALRCDPISGHVSLFWYQQALGQGPEFLTYFQNEAQLDKSGLPSDRFFAERPEGSVSTLKIQRTQQEDSAVYLCASSLRSYQDRPLEKLFFGSGTQLSVL.